This T cell receptor (beta chain) was sequenced in a study of T cells after yellow fever vaccination. TCRdb re-analysed the 5' RACE reads in MiXCR, keeping a single row per CDR3 protein. Of roughly 250,000 distinct CDR3 sequences in the sample, 10% to 15% were seen once. There are 15 residues in the CDR3. The V and J ends lost 3 bases and 3 bases, in that order; junction bases with no gene match: 7. From germline, CDR1 is SGHRS and CDR2 YFSETQ. This receptor was taken from a man in his thirties or forties who received the YFV17D yellow fever vaccine. Sequences were derived from CD4+ T cells sorted from PBMCs, sampled 45 days after the yellow fever booster vaccination. The gene calls are TRBV5-1 and TRBJ2-7; 9 positions agree with TRBD1. The CDR3: CASSSHPGQGYEQYF. The CDR3 bases are TGCGCCAGCAGCTCCCACCCGGGACAGGGCTACGAGCAGTACTTC.